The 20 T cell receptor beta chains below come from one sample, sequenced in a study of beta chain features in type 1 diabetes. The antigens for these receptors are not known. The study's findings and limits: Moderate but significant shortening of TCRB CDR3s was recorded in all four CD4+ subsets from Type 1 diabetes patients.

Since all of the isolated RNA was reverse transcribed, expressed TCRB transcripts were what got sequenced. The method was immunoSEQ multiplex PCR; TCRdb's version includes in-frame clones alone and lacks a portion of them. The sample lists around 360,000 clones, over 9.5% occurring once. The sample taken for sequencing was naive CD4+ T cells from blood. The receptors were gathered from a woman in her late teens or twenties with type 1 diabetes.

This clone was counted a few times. The CDR3 reads CASSPRGGPSNEQFF. DNA of the CDR3: TGTGCCAGCTCACCACGGGGGGGGCCTAGCAATGAGCAGTTCTTC. The J gene is TRBJ2-1, the V gene TRBV18; D might be TRBD2 (7 bases). Germline-derived CDR1 and CDR2 are KGHSH and LQKENI. This CDR3 has 15 residues. Trimming pared 1 base from V and 6 bases from J, leaving 13 bases between.

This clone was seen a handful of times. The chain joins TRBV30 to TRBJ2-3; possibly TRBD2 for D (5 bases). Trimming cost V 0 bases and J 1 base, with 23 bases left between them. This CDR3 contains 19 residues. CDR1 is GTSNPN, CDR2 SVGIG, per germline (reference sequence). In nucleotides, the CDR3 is TGTGCCTGGAGTGTATCCAGGTCGTCCGGAGGTGGGGGCACAGATACGCAGTATTTT. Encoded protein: CAWSVSRSSGGGGTDTQYF.

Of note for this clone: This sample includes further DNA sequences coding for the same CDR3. CDR3 loop: CASSPGQANEKLFF. The CDR3 DNA reads as TGTGCCAGCTCACCCGGACAGGCTAATGAAAAACTGTTTTTT. The rearrangement links TRBV18 to TRBJ1-4; 7 bases are a match to TRBD1. Germline CDR1 and CDR2: KGHSH and LQKENI. This CDR3 has 14 residues. V trimming: 3 bases; J trimming: 3 bases; junction bases outside the gene matches: 1.

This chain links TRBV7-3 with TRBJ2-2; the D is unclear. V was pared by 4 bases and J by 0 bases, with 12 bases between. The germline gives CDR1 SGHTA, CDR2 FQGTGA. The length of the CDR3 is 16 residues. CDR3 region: CASSYLGRSNTGELFF. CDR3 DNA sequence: TGTGCCAGCAGCTATCTAGGCAGATCGAACACCGGGGAGCTGTTTTTT. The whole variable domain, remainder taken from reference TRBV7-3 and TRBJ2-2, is GAGVSQTPSNKVTEKGKYVELRCDPISGHTALYWYRQSLGQGPEFLIYFQGTGAADDSGLPNDRFFAVRPEGSVSTLKIQRTERGDSAVYLCASSYLGRSNTGELFFGEGSRLTVL.

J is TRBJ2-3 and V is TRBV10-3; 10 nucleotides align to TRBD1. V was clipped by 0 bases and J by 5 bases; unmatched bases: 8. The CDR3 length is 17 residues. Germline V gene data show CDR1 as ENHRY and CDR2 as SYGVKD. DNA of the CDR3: TGTGCCATCAGTGAGTCGATGGGACAGGGGACAGGAGATACGCAGTATTTT. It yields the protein CAISESMGQGTGDTQYF.

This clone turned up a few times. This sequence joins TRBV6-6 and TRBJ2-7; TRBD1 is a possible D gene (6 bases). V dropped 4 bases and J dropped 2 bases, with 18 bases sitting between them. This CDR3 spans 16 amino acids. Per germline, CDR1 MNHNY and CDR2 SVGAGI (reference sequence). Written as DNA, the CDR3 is TGTGCCAGCAGTTCGGACGAATGGCACAGGGCCTACGAGCAGTACTTC. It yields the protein CASSSDEWHRAYEQYF.

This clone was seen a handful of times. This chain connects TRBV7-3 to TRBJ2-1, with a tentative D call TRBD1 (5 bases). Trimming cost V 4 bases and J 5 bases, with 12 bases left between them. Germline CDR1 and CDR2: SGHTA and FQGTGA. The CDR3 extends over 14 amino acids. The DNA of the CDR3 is TGTGCCAGCAGCTCCCCAGGGTACCACAATGAGCAGTTCTTC. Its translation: CASSSPGYHNEQFF.

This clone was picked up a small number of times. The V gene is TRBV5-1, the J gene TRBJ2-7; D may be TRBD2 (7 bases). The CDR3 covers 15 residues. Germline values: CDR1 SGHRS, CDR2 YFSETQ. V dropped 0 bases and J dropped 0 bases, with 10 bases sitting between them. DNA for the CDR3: TGCGCCAGCAGCTTGGATGGGGGGGCCTCCTACGAGCAGTACTTC. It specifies CASSLDGGASYEQYF.

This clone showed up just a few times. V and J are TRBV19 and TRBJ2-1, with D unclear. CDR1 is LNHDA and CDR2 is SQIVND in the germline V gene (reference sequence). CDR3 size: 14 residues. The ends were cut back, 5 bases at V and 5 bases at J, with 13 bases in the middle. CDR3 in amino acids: CASSGAAANNEQFF. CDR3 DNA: TGTGCCAGTAGTGGAGCTGCAGCAAACAATGAGCAGTTCTTC.

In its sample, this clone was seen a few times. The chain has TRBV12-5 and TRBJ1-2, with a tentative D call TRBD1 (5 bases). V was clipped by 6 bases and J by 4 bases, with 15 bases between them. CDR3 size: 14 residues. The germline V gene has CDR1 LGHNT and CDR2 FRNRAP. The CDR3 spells CASGGAGLVYGYTF. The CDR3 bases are TGTGCTAGTGGCGGCGCAGGGCTTGTCTATGGCTACACCTTC. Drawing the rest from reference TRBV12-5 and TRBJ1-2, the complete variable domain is DARVTQTPRHKVTEMGQEVTMRCQPILGHNTVFWYRQTMMQGLELLAYFRNRAPLDDSGMPKDRFSAEMPDATLATLKIQPSEPRDSAVYFCASGGAGLVYGYTFGSGTRLTVV.

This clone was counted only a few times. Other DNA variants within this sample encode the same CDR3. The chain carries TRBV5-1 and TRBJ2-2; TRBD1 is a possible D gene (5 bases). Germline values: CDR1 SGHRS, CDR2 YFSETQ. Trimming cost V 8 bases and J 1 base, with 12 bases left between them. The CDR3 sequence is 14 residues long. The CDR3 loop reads CASSPGQNTGELFF. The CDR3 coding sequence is TGCGCCAGTTCCCCCGGACAGAACACCGGGGAGCTGTTTTTT.

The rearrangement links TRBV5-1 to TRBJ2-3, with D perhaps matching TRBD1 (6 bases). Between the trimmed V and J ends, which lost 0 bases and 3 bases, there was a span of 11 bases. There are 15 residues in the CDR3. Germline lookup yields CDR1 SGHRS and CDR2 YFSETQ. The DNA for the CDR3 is TGCGCCAGCAGCTTGGAGGGGGAGAGTACAGATACGCAGTATTTT. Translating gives CASSLEGESTDTQYF.

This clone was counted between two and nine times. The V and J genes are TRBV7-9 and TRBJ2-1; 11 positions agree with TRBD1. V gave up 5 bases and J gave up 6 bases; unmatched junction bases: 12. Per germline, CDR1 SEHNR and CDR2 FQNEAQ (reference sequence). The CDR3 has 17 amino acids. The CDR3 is CASSTTPGQGGFNEQFF. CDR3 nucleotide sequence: TGTGCCAGCAGCACCACGCCGGGACAGGGGGGGTTCAATGAGCAGTTCTTC.

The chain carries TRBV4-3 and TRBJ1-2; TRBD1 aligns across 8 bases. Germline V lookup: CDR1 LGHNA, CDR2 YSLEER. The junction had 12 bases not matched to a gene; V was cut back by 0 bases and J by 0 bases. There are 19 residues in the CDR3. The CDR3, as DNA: TGCGCCAGCAGCCAAGATACCGGGACAGGCCGTCCCTCTAACTATGGCTACACCTTC. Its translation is CASSQDTGTGRPSNYGYTF.

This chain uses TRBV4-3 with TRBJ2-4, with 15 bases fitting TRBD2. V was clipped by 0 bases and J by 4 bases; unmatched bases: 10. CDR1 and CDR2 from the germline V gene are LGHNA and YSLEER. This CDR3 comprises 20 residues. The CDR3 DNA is TGCGCCAGCAGCCAAGAGGGTCCCCGGACTAGCGGGGGGGCTAAAAACATTCAGTACTTC. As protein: CASSQEGPRTSGGAKNIQYF.

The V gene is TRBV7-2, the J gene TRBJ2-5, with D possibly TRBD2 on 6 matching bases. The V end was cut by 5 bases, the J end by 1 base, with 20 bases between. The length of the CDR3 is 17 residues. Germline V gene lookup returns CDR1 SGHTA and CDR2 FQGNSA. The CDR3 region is CASSPPGGVNSQETQYF. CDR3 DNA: TGTGCCAGCAGCCCCCCGGGCGGGGTGAATAGCCAAGAGACCCAGTACTTC.

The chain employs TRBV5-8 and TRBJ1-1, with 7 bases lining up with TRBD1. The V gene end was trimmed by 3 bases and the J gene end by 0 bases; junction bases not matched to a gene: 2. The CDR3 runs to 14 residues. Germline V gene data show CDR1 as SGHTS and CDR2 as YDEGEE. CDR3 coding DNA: TGTGCCAGCAGCTGGGGACAGATGAACACTGAAGCTTTCTTT. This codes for CASSWGQMNTEAFF.

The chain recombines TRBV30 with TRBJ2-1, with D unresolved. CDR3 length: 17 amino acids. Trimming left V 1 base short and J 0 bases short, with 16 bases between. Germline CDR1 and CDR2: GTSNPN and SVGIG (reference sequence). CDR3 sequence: CAWSAARTSSSYNEQFF. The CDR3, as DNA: TGTGCCTGGAGTGCCGCGCGTACCTCGAGCTCCTACAATGAGCAGTTCTTC.

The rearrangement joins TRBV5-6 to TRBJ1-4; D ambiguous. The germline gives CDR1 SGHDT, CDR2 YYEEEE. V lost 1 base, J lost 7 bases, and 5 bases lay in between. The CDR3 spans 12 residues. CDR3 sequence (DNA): TGTGCCAGCAGCTTGCGTAGTGAAAAACTGTTTTTT. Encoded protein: CASSLRSEKLFF.

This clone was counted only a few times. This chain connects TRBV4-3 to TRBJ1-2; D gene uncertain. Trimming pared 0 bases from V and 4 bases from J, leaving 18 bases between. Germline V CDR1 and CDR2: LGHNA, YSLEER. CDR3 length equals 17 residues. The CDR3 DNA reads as TGCGCCAGCAGCCAAGATATTCGGACCCCCGGGATCTATGGCTACACCTTC. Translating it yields CASSQDIRTPGIYGYTF.